Listed here are 17 T cell receptor beta chains from one sample, sequenced in a study of CD8 T cell repertoires and HIV-1 epitope variants. Profiled with immunoSEQ multiplex PCR; TCRdb holds only in-frame clones, not every one. This sample carries fewer than 5,500 clones, about two thirds of them seen once, and the ten largest clones take about 41%. Antigens of these TCRs are unknown. The sequencing sample was made of cultured CD8+ T cells derived from PBMCs. The receptors here all came from a male donor with HIV.

In this sample, this clone turned up once. The V call is TRBV15, the J call TRBJ2-1, with D uncertain. The CDR3 is 15 residues long. Trimming shortened V by 0 bases and J by 5 bases, and 11 bases separated the two germline ends. Germline V gives CDR1 LNHNV, CDR2 YYDKDF (reference sequence). DNA for the CDR3: TGTGCCACCAGCAGAGATTACAAGGCCCACAATGAGCAGTTCTTC. It codes for CATSRDYKAHNEQFF.

The V gene is TRBV27, the J gene TRBJ1-6, with a possible D match to TRBD1 (5 bases). Germline assignment: CDR1 MNHEY and CDR2 SMNVEV (reference sequence). The CDR3 runs 18 residues. Trimming stripped 3 bases from V and 1 base from J, with 16 bases between. CDR3 nucleotides: TGTGCCAGCAGTTTGGGGCGGGGCCAGACGTCCTATAATTCACCCCTCCACTTT. Translated, it gives CASSLGRGQTSYNSPLHF.

The chain uses TRBV11-3 and TRBJ2-2; no clear D. Trimming left V 0 bases short and J 12 bases short, with 11 bases between. The V gene's germline CDR1 is SGHNT and CDR2 YENEEA. The CDR3 consists of 13 residues. Here the CDR3 reads CASSLESSSKLFF. In nucleotides, the CDR3 is TGTGCCAGCAGCTTAGAATCAAGTTCCAAGCTGTTTTTT.

This sequence joins TRBV7-3 and TRBJ2-1, with D perhaps TRBD1 (5 bases). V gave up 6 bases and J gave up 0 bases, with 12 bases separating them. The CDR3 sequence is 15 residues long. Germline V gene sequence: CDR1 SGHTA, CDR2 FQGTGA. This chain's CDR3 is CASSWRQSSYNEQFF. In DNA form, the CDR3 reads TGTGCCAGCAGTTGGAGACAGAGCTCCTACAATGAGCAGTTCTTC.

This sequence joins TRBV30 and TRBJ2-7; TRBD1 or TRBD2 may be the D gene (6 bases each). Germline V gene data show CDR1 as GTSNPN and CDR2 as SVGIG (reference sequence). V was clipped by 4 bases and J by 2 bases, with 24 bases between them. This CDR3 is built from 17 residues. The CDR3: CAWTLSLGGGLTYEQYF. In DNA form, the CDR3 reads TGTGCCTGGACCCTTTCACTCGGAGGGGGGTTAACCTACGAGCAGTACTTC.

The V call is TRBV28, the J call TRBJ1-5; D might be TRBD1 (6 bases). The length of the CDR3 is 14 residues. Trimming stripped 5 bases from V and 1 base from J, with 9 bases between. Per germline, CDR1 MDHEN and CDR2 SYDVKM. CDR3 protein: CASSRDKSNQPQHF. The CDR3 DNA reads TGTGCCAGCAGTCGGGACAAAAGCAATCAGCCCCAGCATTTT.

CDR3: CASSEAGGYNEQFF. The CDR3 DNA sequence: TGTGCCAGCAGTGAAGCGGGCGGCTACAATGAGCAGTTCTTC. The chain joins TRBV2 to TRBJ2-1; D call uncertain. V lost 0 bases and J 3 bases, leaving 6 bases between the germline ends. Germline CDR1 SNHLY, CDR2 FYNNEI. The CDR3 has 14 amino acids.

This rearrangement joins TRBV4-2 to TRBJ2-1, with 9 bases matching TRBD1. From germline, CDR1 is LGHNA and CDR2 YNFKEQ. The J segment lost 8 bases and the V segment lost 0 bases, leaving 2 bases of the junction unmatched. CDR3 length equals 14 residues. CDR3 amino acids: CASSQEDRGYEQFF. Written as DNA, the CDR3 is TGTGCCAGCAGCCAAGAGGACAGGGGATATGAGCAGTTCTTC.

This chain links TRBV30 with TRBJ1-2; TRBD1 agrees at 7 bases. Trimming at V came to 2 bases and at J to 3 bases, leaving 6 bases not matched to a gene. Per germline, CDR1 GTSNPN and CDR2 SVGIG (reference sequence). CDR3 length equals 14 residues. CDR3 loop: CAWSFTGEDYGYTF. The CDR3 region has the DNA TGTGCCTGGAGTTTTACAGGGGAAGACTATGGCTACACCTTC.

This clone was counted once. J is TRBJ2-5 and V is TRBV7-9; perhaps TRBD1 as D (6 bases). The CDR3 runs to 15 residues. V dropped 5 bases and J dropped 0 bases, with 13 bases sitting between them. The germline V gene encodes CDR1 SEHNR and CDR2 FQNEAQ (reference sequence). The CDR3 loop reads CASSPGATDQETQYF. CDR3 coding DNA: TGTGCCAGCAGCCCAGGGGCGACGGACCAAGAGACCCAGTACTTC.

The CDR3 sequence is CASSPHSQETQYF. The CDR3 nucleotides are TGTGCCAGCAGCCCCCACAGTCAAGAGACCCAGTACTTC. The chain combines TRBV7-9 with TRBJ2-5; D not resolved. This CDR3 comprises 13 residues. V lost 5 bases and J 2 bases, leaving 9 bases between the germline ends. Looked up from germline, CDR1 is SEHNR and CDR2 is FQNEAQ (reference sequence).

V usage is TRBV10-3 and J usage is TRBJ1-4; a possible D gene is TRBD1 (5 bases). The CDR3 contains 15 residues. V lost 3 bases, J lost 5 bases, and 13 bases lay in between. Germline CDR1 is ENHRY and CDR2 is SYGVKD. The CDR3 DNA follows: TGTGCCATCAGTGACTCGGGTGGGGGGAATGAAAAACTGTTTTTT. Residues: CAISDSGGGNEKLFF.

The V gene is TRBV7-9, the J gene TRBJ2-7; 8 bases are a match to TRBD2. With V trimmed by 2 bases and J by 0 bases, 6 bases remained unmatched. The CDR3 consists of 16 residues. Germline V gene sequence: CDR1 SEHNR, CDR2 FQNEAQ (reference sequence). CDR3 DNA: TGTGCCAGCAGCTTATCGGCGGGGGGCCGCTCCTACGAGCAGTACTTC. Its translation: CASSLSAGGRSYEQYF. Combining the CDR3 with reference TRBV7-9 and TRBJ2-7 gives the whole variable domain DTGVSQNPRHKITKRGQNVTFRCDPISEHNRLYWYRQTLGQGPEFLTYFQNEAQLEKSRLLSDRFSAERPKGSFSTLEIQRTEQGDSAMYLCASSLSAGGRSYEQYFGPGTRLTVT.

This clone was picked up one time. The chain couples TRBV28 to TRBJ2-7; D gene unclear. Germline lookup yields CDR1 MDHEN and CDR2 SYDVKM. V lost 6 bases and J 5 bases, leaving 14 bases between the germline ends. The CDR3 contains 13 residues. The CDR3 region has the DNA TGTGCCAGCAGGCCGGGCCCGCGGCACGAGCAGTACTTC. Its translation: CASRPGPRHEQYF.

The rearrangement uses TRBV11-1 and TRBJ2-7; 13 bases align to TRBD2. CDR1 and CDR2 (germline): SGHAT, FQDESV (reference sequence). V was clipped by 6 bases and J by 6 bases; unmatched bases: 17. The CDR3 contains 18 residues. The CDR3 here is CASSLTSTSGGPSGEQYF. CDR3 coding DNA: TGTGCCAGCAGTCTCACATCGACTAGCGGGGGGCCTTCTGGCGAGCAGTACTTC.

Only a few counts were recorded for this clone. The genes are TRBV5-6 and TRBJ2-1; the D gene could be TRBD1 or TRBD2 (6 bases each). The V gene lost 1 base and the J gene lost 4 bases, with 12 bases spanning the gap. CDR3 length equals 15 residues. From germline, CDR1 is SGHDT and CDR2 YYEEEE. The CDR3 protein is CASSLWRGEYNEQFF. The DNA of the CDR3 is TGTGCCAGCAGCTTGTGGAGGGGGGAGTACAATGAGCAGTTCTTC.

This sequence joins TRBV7-8 and TRBJ2-3; no definite D call. The germline V and J ends were trimmed by 1 base and 6 bases, with 14 bases remaining between them. The germline V gene has CDR1 SGHVS and CDR2 FQNEAQ. The CDR3 length is 15 residues. The CDR3 sequence: CASSLEGRFTDTQYF. The CDR3 DNA is TGTGCCAGCAGCTTAGAGGGCCGTTTCACGGATACGCAGTATTTT. Based on the CDR3 plus reference TRBV7-8 and TRBJ2-3, the full variable domain is GAGVSQSPRYKVAKRGQDVALRCDPISGHVSLFWYQQALGQGPEFLTYFQNEAQLDKSGLPSDRFFAERPEGSVSTLKIQRTQQEDSAVYLCASSLEGRFTDTQYFGPGTRLTVL.